Below, 24 T cell receptor beta chains from the same sample are listed, as sequenced in a study of post-analysis software for immune sequencing data. General observations from the study: Among roughly five TRBV segments more frequent in patients than controls were TRBV5-6, TRBV5-1 and TRBV20-1.

Antigens for these TCRs are unknown. Researchers reported that TCR beta cDNA libraries carried unique molecular identifiers. Each CDR3 protein gets one entry after TCRdb re-called the PCR reads with MiXCR. The table lists some 800,000 distinct CDR3 sequences, around 45% of them singletons. Sequenced input: blood. These receptor sequences come from a girl aged 10 to 17 with multiple sclerosis.

In DNA form, the CDR3 reads TGTGCCTGGACCAGGAGACCAGATACGCAGTATTTT. It translates to CAWTRRPDTQYF. The chain employs TRBV30 and TRBJ2-3; D is undetermined. The CDR3 runs 12 residues. Germline CDR1 GTSNPN, CDR2 SVGIG (reference sequence). The V end was cut by 4 bases, the J end by 4 bases, with 9 bases between. The full variable domain, rest sourced from reference TRBV30 and TRBJ2-3, is SQTIHQWPATLVQPVGSPLSLECTVEGTSNPNLYWYRQAAGRGLQLLFYSVGIGQISSEVPQNLSASRPQDRQFILSSKKLLLSDSGFYLCAWTRRPDTQYFGPGTRLTVL.

The chain employs TRBV5-5 and TRBJ2-5, with D unclear. V was cut by 4 bases and J by 0 bases, with 19 bases left in between. CDR1 SGHKS and CDR2 YYEKEE come from the germline V gene (reference sequence). This CDR3 has 17 amino acids. CDR3 coding DNA: TGTGCCAGCAGCCCCCAACCACCTCCCGCGTACCAAGAGACCCAGTACTTC. This translates into CASSPQPPPAYQETQYF.

The V and J genes are TRBV12-3 or TRBV12-4 and TRBJ2-5, with 8 bases lining up with TRBD2. CDR3 length equals 15 residues. V was clipped by 8 bases and J by 5 bases; unmatched bases: 13. CDR3 region: CASSPGGRSRETQYF. The CDR3 DNA sequence: TGTGCCAGCTCCCCGGGAGGGCGGAGTAGGGAGACCCAGTACTTC.

This sequence joins TRBV29-1 and TRBJ1-2; 7 bases fit TRBD1. Germline CDR1 SQVTM, CDR2 ANQGSEA. This CDR3 spans 13 amino acids. V lost 8 bases and J lost 8; bases outside the gene matches: 14. Written as DNA, the CDR3 is TGCAGCACCGAGGGGAAGGGGGCGAACGGCTACACCTTC. Protein product: CSTEGKGANGYTF.

Only a few counts were recorded for this clonotype. The genes are TRBV15 and TRBJ2-3; D is possibly TRBD2 (5 bases). CDR3 length: 15 residues. Germline V gene lookup returns CDR1 LNHNV and CDR2 YYDKDF (reference sequence). Trimming shortened V by 3 bases and J by 2 bases, and 12 bases separated the two germline ends. This CDR3 is CATSSIEGVTDTQYF. The DNA of the CDR3 is TGTGCCACCAGCAGTATCGAGGGAGTCACAGATACGCAGTATTTT.

This rearrangement joins TRBV6-6 to TRBJ2-1, with 8 bases matching TRBD2. V lost 6 bases and J lost 5; bases outside the gene matches: 15. The V gene's germline CDR1 is MNHNY and CDR2 SVGAGI (reference sequence). The CDR3 loop spans 17 amino acids. The CDR3 loop reads CASSRLGTSVGNNEQFF. The CDR3 nucleotides read TGTGCCAGCAGCCGTCTCGGGACTAGTGTGGGAAACAATGAGCAGTTCTTC.

CDR3 amino acids: CASSDDGPSTDTQYF. Written as DNA, the CDR3 is TGTGCCAGCAGTGACGACGGTCCTAGCACAGATACGCAGTATTTT. The chain links TRBV6-1 to TRBJ2-3, with D uncertain. CDR3 length: 15 residues. With 3 bases removed from V and 0 bases from J, the gap between germline ends came to 10 bases. From germline, CDR1 is MNHNS and CDR2 SASEGT.

The chain is built from TRBV18 and TRBJ2-7; 8 positions match TRBD2. Trimming cost V 4 bases and J 0 bases; bases outside gene matches: 5. Germline CDR1 KGHSH, CDR2 LQKENI. The CDR3 spans 15 residues. The CDR3 loop reads CASSREAGGSYEQYF. The DNA for the CDR3 is TGTGCCAGCTCACGTGAGGCGGGAGGCTCCTACGAGCAGTACTTC.

This chain uses TRBV6-1 with TRBJ2-3; perhaps TRBD2 as D (6 bases). CDR3 length equals 15 residues. Trimming removed 7 bases from V and 2 bases from J, with 16 bases in between. CDR1 is MNHNS, CDR2 SASEGT, per germline. The chain's CDR3 is CASMALATFTDTQYF. The CDR3 DNA sequence: TGTGCCAGCATGGCGCTAGCGACCTTCACAGATACGCAGTATTTT.

The DNA for the CDR3 is TGTGCCAGCAGTTTTTCTAGCGGGAGTAACCAAGAGACCCAGTACTTC. It is translated as CASSFSSGSNQETQYF. V gene TRBV27 combines with J gene TRBJ2-4; TRBD2 matches 10 bases. With the DNA end fitting TRBJ2-5 better, the J assignment may be wrong. This CDR3 spans 16 amino acids. In germline, CDR1 is MNHEY, CDR2 SMNVEV (reference sequence).

V gene TRBV12-3 or TRBV12-4 combines with J gene TRBJ1-1; D is unclear. V was clipped by 2 bases and J by 1 base, with 20 bases between them. The CDR3 extends over 18 amino acids. The CDR3 DNA reads as TGTGCCAGCAGTTTATTTAGATTCCCATCATCGGGGAACACTGAAGCTTTCTTT. Its translation: CASSLFRFPSSGNTEAFF.

This clonotype was picked up a small number of times. This chain joins TRBV7-9 and TRBJ2-7; 9 bases match TRBD1. Germline V lookup: CDR1 SEHNR, CDR2 FQNEAQ (reference sequence). The CDR3 runs 14 residues. Germline trimming cut 5 bases from V and 4 bases from J; bases unmatched to any gene: 6. CDR3 coding DNA: TGTGCCAGCAGCGACCGGGACAGGGAGTACGAGCAGTACTTC. Translation gives CASSDRDREYEQYF.

A note on this clonotype: Sequence at one end of the junction differs from germline and may be a read error. The chain uses TRBV29-1 and TRBJ2-1; D gene unclear. This CDR3 spans 11 amino acids. The germline V gene has CDR1 SQVTM and CDR2 ANQGSEA. The DNA for the CDR3 is TGCAGCGCCCGCCCGTACAATAAGCAGTTCTTC. Translation: CSARPYNKQFF.

This clonotype came up once. V is TRBV19 and J is TRBJ1-1; perhaps TRBD1 as D (5 bases). V lost 2 bases, J lost 2 bases, and 12 bases lay in between. There are 15 residues in the CDR3. Germline V gene data show CDR1 as LNHDA and CDR2 as SQIVND (reference sequence). CDR3 amino acids: CASSIRGGFNTEAFF. The CDR3 coding sequence is TGTGCCAGTAGTATACGTGGGGGTTTCAACACTGAAGCTTTCTTT.

The gene calls are TRBV10-3 and TRBJ2-1; 7 bases match TRBD2. Per germline, CDR1 ENHRY and CDR2 SYGVKD. This CDR3 region has 15 residues. V shed 2 bases and J 7 bases; nucleotides not matched to a gene: 8. The CDR3 region has the DNA TGTGCCATCAGTGAGAACAGCGGGACTGGGAATGAGCAGTTCTTC. Protein product: CAISENSGTGNEQFF.

This chain connects TRBV12-3 or TRBV12-4 to TRBJ1-1; no clear D gene. This CDR3 comprises 15 residues. Between the trimmed V and J ends, which lost 2 bases and 5 bases, there was a span of 15 bases. The CDR3 sequence: CASSLLVGQGTEAFF. The DNA of the CDR3 is TGTGCCAGCAGTTTATTGGTGGGCCAAGGAACTGAAGCTTTCTTT.

This rearrangement joins TRBV20-1 to TRBJ2-1, with a weak D call TRBD2 (5 bases). V was clipped by 2 bases and J by 4 bases, with 15 bases between them. This CDR3 contains 15 residues. In germline, CDR1 is DFQATT, CDR2 SNEGSKA (reference sequence). CDR3 sequence reads: CSARYPSGKYNEQFF. CDR3 sequence (DNA): TGCAGTGCTAGATATCCCAGCGGCAAATACAATGAGCAGTTCTTC.

The chain joins TRBV6-6 to TRBJ2-5; 9 bases align to TRBD1. Germline V gives CDR1 MNHNY, CDR2 SVGAGI (reference sequence). The CDR3 length is 15 residues. V was pared by 5 bases and J by 5 bases, with 9 bases of the junction left unmatched. The CDR3 reads CASSATGGGMETQYF. The CDR3 region has the DNA TGTGCCAGCAGTGCGACAGGGGGTGGGATGGAGACCCAGTACTTC.

This clonotype was seen a few times. V and J are TRBV2 and TRBJ2-1; the D is unclear. The germline V gene encodes CDR1 SNHLY and CDR2 FYNNEI. V lost 3 bases to trimming and J lost 2 bases, with 5 bases between them. The CDR3 covers 13 residues. CDR3 region: CASSDRTYNEQFF. CDR3 coding DNA: TGTGCCAGCAGTGATCGGACCTACAATGAGCAGTTCTTC.

This chain joins TRBV7-2 and TRBJ2-4; a weak D match, TRBD2 (5 bases). The J call may be wrong; the DNA end is better matched by TRBJ2-7. The germline V gene has CDR1 SGHTA and CDR2 FQGNSA. The CDR3 runs to 17 residues. The CDR3 region is CASSHRLLGRTAYEQYF. CDR3 nucleotide sequence: TGTGCCAGCAGCCACCGACTACTGGGTCGAACAGCCTACGAGCAGTACTTC.

V gene TRBV6-1 combines with J gene TRBJ2-2; no clear D. CDR1 MNHNS and CDR2 SASEGT come from the germline V gene. Trimming stripped 1 base from V and 3 bases from J, with 6 bases between. There are 14 residues in the CDR3. CDR3 DNA sequence: TGTGCCAGCAGTGAAGGGCCCGACACCGGGGAGCTGTTTTTT. Translating gives CASSEGPDTGELFF.

V is TRBV20-1 and J is TRBJ2-3; 10 positions match TRBD2. The CDR3 has 16 residues. J gave up 2 bases and V 0 bases, and 5 bases lay outside the gene matches. Germline CDR1 and CDR2: DFQATT and SNEGSKA (reference sequence). CDR3 in amino acids: CSARDATSGDTDTQYF. The CDR3, as DNA: TGCAGTGCTAGAGATGCCACTAGCGGGGACACAGATACGCAGTATTTT.

This chain uses TRBV9 with TRBJ2-7; 10 positions agree with TRBD2. The CDR3 extends over 15 amino acids. Germline V gene sequence: CDR1 SGDLS, CDR2 YYNGEE. V trimming: 3 bases; J trimming: 0 bases; junction bases outside the gene matches: 3. In nucleotides, the CDR3 is TGTGCCAGCAGCGAGGGACTAGCGACCTCCTACGAGCAGTACTTC. It is translated as CASSEGLATSYEQYF.

The chain carries TRBV3-1 and TRBJ1-2; no reliable D call. Germline V lookup: CDR1 LGHDT, CDR2 YNNKEL (reference sequence). This CDR3 has 12 residues. Trimming shortened V by 4 bases and J by 6 bases, and 9 bases separated the two germline ends. CDR3 DNA: TGTGCCAGCAGCCTAACTCCGCATGGCTACACCTTC. Translated, it gives CASSLTPHGYTF.